The sample holds a few counts of the clone carrying this TCR beta chain. Antigen specificity is unknown. Naive CD4+ T cells were purified with Tregs depleted by CD25. This CDR3 is 16 amino acids long. The junction had 8 bases not matched to a gene; V was cut back by 4 bases and J by 6 bases. TCRdb re-analysed the 5' RACE reads in MiXCR, keeping a single row per CDR3 protein. This sample carries nearly 55,000 distinct CDR3 sequences, approximately 17% of them seen once, and the ten largest clones take approximately 2.1%. Points from the study as a whole: The larger cohort examined one V-J beta rearrangement, not whole repertoires.

The source of this sequence is a female donor with breast cancer. The sample consisted of naive CD4+ T cells sorted from blood. Subset meaning: naive CD4+ T cells, CD4+CD45RA+CD25-. The V gene is TRBV12-3 or TRBV12-4, the J gene TRBJ2-7; TRBD2 matches at 14 bases. The DNA of the CDR3 is TGTGCCAGCAGTTCAAGACTAGCGGGAGGGCCGGGCGAGCAGTACTTC. Amino acid sequence: CASSSRLAGGPGEQYF.